This entry lists 32 T cell receptor beta chains sequenced from one sample in a study of CD8 T cells in Susac syndrome (dated by TCRdb to the late 2010s). To prepare the library, the immunoSEQ multiplex PCR assay was applied. RNA was extracted with the RNeasy kit and roughly 0.45 to 1 ug was reverse transcribed using random hexamers. The public sequencing data were trimmed at Q25 with fastp and processed into clonotypes with MiXCR by TCRdb, which kept only in-frame beta chains. Rows are unified per CDR3 protein, each entry keeping the most common DNA and genes. The sample profile shows roughly 130,000 distinct CDR3 sequences; around 94% of them were found once. Roughly 0.13% of the sample comes from the top ten. The sample consisted of CD4+ T cells from PBMCs. These receptors were collected from a human donor with multiple sclerosis.

The chain is built from TRBV12-3 or TRBV12-4 and TRBJ1-2; D unclear. V lost 5 bases to trimming and J lost 5 bases, with 9 bases between them. The CDR3 is 12 amino acids. DNA for the CDR3: TGTGCCAGCAGTCCGGACGGATATGGCTACACCTTC. Translating gives CASSPDGYGYTF.

The chain joins TRBV29-1 to TRBJ1-1; the D is unclear. The CDR3 contains 14 residues. Trimming stripped 4 bases from V and 11 bases from J, with 23 bases between. CDR1 is SQVTM and CDR2 is ANQGSEA in the germline V gene. DNA of the CDR3: TGCAGCGTTGGCCCCCACCGGGCCCCCGGAGAGGCTTTCTTT. Residues: CSVGPHRAPGEAFF.

In DNA form, the CDR3 reads TGTGCCAGCAGCTCCGGGACGATCTACGAGCAGTACTTC. It yields the protein CASSSGTIYEQYF. The V and J genes are TRBV7-9 and TRBJ2-7; D could derive from TRBD1 or TRBD2 (5 bases each). V was clipped by 4 bases and J by 3 bases, with 10 bases between them. The germline V gene encodes CDR1 SEHNR and CDR2 FQNEAQ (reference sequence). The CDR3 loop spans 13 amino acids. Looking up the rest from reference TRBV7-9 and TRBJ2-7 gives the full variable domain: DTGVSQNPRHKITKRGQNVTFRCDPISEHNRLYWYRQTLGQGPEFLTYFQNEAQLEKSRLLSDRFSAERPKGSFSTLEIQRTEQGDSAMYLCASSSGTIYEQYFGPGTRLTVT.

The chain has TRBV3-1 and TRBJ1-2; D is unresolved. V was trimmed by 0 bases and J by 14 bases, leaving 19 bases between them. This CDR3 region has 14 residues. The germline CDR1 and CDR2 sequences are LGHDT and YNNKEL (reference sequence). In nucleotides, the CDR3 is TGTGCCAGCAGCCAAGAAGAAGGGAGGATGGGGAGGACCTTC. It translates to CASSQEEGRMGRTF.

This clonotype was counted once. The V gene is TRBV30, the J gene TRBJ2-4; 11 bases fit TRBD2. Germline CDR1 GTSNPN, CDR2 SVGIG (reference sequence). The CDR3 is 16 amino acids. Trimming removed 0 bases from V and 4 bases from J; junction bases left unmatched: 5. CDR3: CAWSVRLAGRKNIQYF. CDR3 nucleotides: TGTGCCTGGAGTGTACGACTAGCGGGACGAAAAAACATTCAGTACTTC.

V and J are TRBV19 and TRBJ2-6, with D unresolved. Germline-derived CDR1 and CDR2 are LNHDA and SQIVND (reference sequence). V was trimmed by 7 bases and J by 0 bases, leaving 10 bases between them. The CDR3 has 15 residues. CDR3 residues: CASTAESSGANVLTF. The DNA of the CDR3 is TGTGCCAGTACCGCTGAGAGCTCTGGGGCCAACGTCCTGACTTTC.

The chain carries TRBV6-1 and TRBJ1-2; D unclear. This CDR3 comprises 14 residues. The germline V gene has CDR1 MNHNS and CDR2 SASEGT. The ends were cut back, 1 base at V and 4 bases at J, with 10 bases in the middle. The CDR3 nucleotides are TGTGCCAGCAGTGAAGTTCCAGTCAGCTATGGCTACACCTTC. It codes for CASSEVPVSYGYTF.

The genes are TRBV5-4 and TRBJ2-3; 7 bases agree with TRBD2. J gave up 0 bases and V 0 bases, and 4 bases lay outside the gene matches. CDR3 length: 16 amino acids. Germline V gene data show CDR1 as SGHNT and CDR2 as YYREEE (reference sequence). The CDR3 DNA reads as TGTGCCAGCAGCTTGGCTTCGCGGGGGAGCACAGATACGCAGTATTTT. Translated: CASSLASRGSTDTQYF.

The gene calls are TRBV12-3 or TRBV12-4 and TRBJ2-7, with 8 bases identical to TRBD1. The CDR3 is made up of 14 amino acids. Unmatched junction bases numbered 3, after V lost 3 bases and J lost 2 bases. The CDR3 region has the DNA TGTGCCAGCAGTTTTCAGGGGGCCGCCTACGAGCAGTACTTC. The encoded protein is CASSFQGAAYEQYF.

The chain employs TRBV19 and TRBJ1-2; TRBD1 matches at 8 bases. The CDR3 runs 14 residues. Germline V gene lookup returns CDR1 LNHDA and CDR2 SQIVND (reference sequence). Trimming removed 5 bases from V and 10 bases from J; junction bases left unmatched: 12. The CDR3 sequence: CASSSPDRGSSYTF. The CDR3 nucleotides are TGTGCCAGTAGTTCACCCGACAGGGGATCATCCTACACCTTC.

V is TRBV30 and J is TRBJ2-6; 7 bases are shared with TRBD2. This CDR3 has 15 amino acids. J gave up 1 base and V 4 bases, and 4 bases lay outside the gene matches. The germline V gene encodes CDR1 GTSNPN and CDR2 SVGIG (reference sequence). CDR3 DNA sequence: TGTGCCTGGACCGTCGGGGGGTCTGGGGCCAACGTCCTGACTTTC. Amino acid sequence: CAWTVGGSGANVLTF.

This chain joins TRBV20-1 and TRBJ1-5; TRBD1 is a possible D gene (6 bases). The V gene lost 3 bases and the J gene lost 3 bases, with 15 bases spanning the gap. CDR1 DFQATT and CDR2 SNEGSKA come from the germline V gene (reference sequence). The CDR3 has 15 residues. CDR3 amino acids: CSARRGADFNQPQHF. For the CDR3, the DNA is TGCAGTGCTAGGAGGGGGGCAGACTTCAATCAGCCCCAGCATTTT.

The CDR3 nucleotides read TGCGCCAGCAGCGACTTAACAGATACGCAGTATTTT. This sequence encodes CASSDLTDTQYF. V is TRBV5-1 and J is TRBJ2-3; D is undetermined. The germline V gene encodes CDR1 SGHRS and CDR2 YFSETQ. Trimming left V 4 bases short and J 3 bases short, with 6 bases between. The CDR3 spans 12 residues.

This clonotype was seen a handful of times. The chain uses TRBV2 and TRBJ1-1; 9 nucleotides line up with TRBD1. CDR1 and CDR2 from the germline V gene are SNHLY and FYNNEI. V dropped 8 bases and J dropped 0; count of bases not matched to a gene: 1. The CDR3 runs 13 residues. In DNA form, the CDR3 reads TGTGCCAGCGGGACAGGGATGAACACTGAAGCTTTCTTT. This sequence encodes CASGTGMNTEAFF.

The V call is TRBV6-2 or TRBV6-3, the J call TRBJ1-2; D gene ambiguous. With 2 bases removed from V and 3 bases from J, the gap between germline ends came to 4 bases. The CDR3 runs 12 residues. Per the germline V gene, CDR1 is MNHEY and CDR2 is SVGEGT. CDR3 DNA sequence: TGTGCCAGCAGTTACAGTGACTATGGCTACACCTTC. Protein product: CASSYSDYGYTF.

This clonotype was seen once. CDR3 in DNA: TGTGCCTGGAGCCTCGGGACAGCTAATGAAAAACTGTTTTTT. Its translation: CAWSLGTANEKLFF. The chain joins TRBV30 to TRBJ1-4, with TRBD1 matching over 7 bases. V was pared by 3 bases and J by 3 bases, with 4 bases of the junction left unmatched. The germline V gene has CDR1 GTSNPN and CDR2 SVGIG (reference sequence). The length of the CDR3 is 14 residues.

The chain is built from TRBV4-1 and TRBJ1-2; no clear D. The CDR3 has 14 residues. CDR1 is MGHRA, CDR2 YSYEKL, per germline. The V gene lost 4 bases and the J gene lost 8 bases, with 17 bases spanning the gap. Here the CDR3 reads CASSPLGLAGGYTF. In DNA, the CDR3 is TGCGCCAGCAGCCCTCTTGGGCTCGCGGGCGGCTACACCTTC.

This clonotype showed up just once. V gene TRBV7-2 combines with J gene TRBJ2-7; 7 nucleotides agree with TRBD1. The CDR3 is 14 residues long. The V gene's germline CDR1 is SGHTA and CDR2 FQGNSA. V lost 4 bases to trimming and J lost 1 base; unmatched junction nucleotides: 4. Here the CDR3 DNA reads TGTGCCAGCAGCTACGACAGGGAGTCCTACGAGCAGTACTTC. Translation: CASSYDRESYEQYF. Drawing the rest from reference TRBV7-2 and TRBJ2-7, the complete variable domain is GAGVSQSPSNKVTEKGKDVELRCDPISGHTALYWYRQSLGQGLEFLIYFQGNSAPDKSGLPSDRFSAERTGGSVSTLTIQRTQQEDSAVYLCASSYDRESYEQYFGPGTRLTVT.

This chain links TRBV2 with TRBJ1-1; no clear D. Germline values: CDR1 SNHLY, CDR2 FYNNEI. V lost 4 bases and J lost 1, with 7 bases in between. This CDR3 spans 13 amino acids. The CDR3 spells CASSVWQNTEAFF. As DNA, the CDR3 is TGTGCCAGCAGTGTTTGGCAGAACACTGAAGCTTTCTTT.

The genes are TRBV28 and TRBJ2-5; D unresolved. V lost 6 bases, J lost 5 bases, and 10 bases lay in between. The CDR3 sequence is 12 residues long. In germline, CDR1 is MDHEN, CDR2 SYDVKM. The CDR3 bases are TGTGCCAGCAGGCCCTTGGGGGAGACCCAGTACTTC. It encodes CASRPLGETQYF. The full variable domain, with the rest looked up from reference TRBV28 and TRBJ2-5, is DVKVTQSSRYLVKRTGEKVFLECVQDMDHENMFWYRQDPGLGLRLIYFSYDVKMKEKGDIPEGYSVSREKKERFSLILESASTNQTSMYLCASRPLGETQYFGPGTRLLVL.

This sequence joins TRBV7-9 and TRBJ1-2; no firm D call. CDR3 length equals 13 residues. The V and J ends lost 1 base and 5 bases respectively, with 8 bases between them. The germline V gene has CDR1 SEHNR and CDR2 FQNEAQ (reference sequence). As DNA, the CDR3 is TGTGCCAGCAGCTTAGAACAGAATTATGGCTACACCTTC. It specifies CASSLEQNYGYTF.

The V call is TRBV6-6, the J call TRBJ2-2; D remains ambiguous. The CDR3 loop spans 14 amino acids. CDR1 and CDR2 from the germline V gene are MNHNY and SVGAGI (reference sequence). The V end was cut by 7 bases, the J end by 2 bases, with 11 bases between. CDR3 sequence: CASTLTRNTGELFF. The CDR3 region has the DNA TGTGCCAGCACTTTGACTCGAAACACCGGGGAGCTGTTTTTT.

This sequence joins TRBV12-5 and TRBJ2-7; TRBD2 might be the D (5 bases). Trimming stripped 3 bases from V and 3 bases from J, with 15 bases between. The CDR3 length is 15 residues. In germline, CDR1 is LGHNT, CDR2 FRNRAP. CDR3 region: CASGLRIRGSYEQYF. The CDR3 DNA is TGTGCTAGTGGTTTAAGGATCCGGGGAAGCTACGAGCAGTACTTC.

The rearrangement joins TRBV18 to TRBJ1-1, with D perhaps TRBD1 (5 bases). V was clipped by 6 bases and J by 1 base, with 9 bases between them. The CDR3 length is 13 residues. In germline, CDR1 is KGHSH, CDR2 LQKENI. The CDR3 reads CASSQTENTEAFF. For the CDR3, the DNA is TGTGCCAGCTCCCAGACAGAGAACACTGAAGCTTTCTTT. The complete variable domain, with remaining parts taken from reference TRBV18 and TRBJ1-1, reads NAGVMQNPRHLVRRRGQEARLRCSPMKGHSHVYWYRQLPEEGLKFMVYLQKENIIDESGMPKERFSAEFPKEGPSILRIQQVVRGDSAAYFCASSQTENTEAFFGQGTRLTVV.

V and J are TRBV5-6 and TRBJ2-7; D might be TRBD2 (6 bases). CDR3 length equals 13 residues. Germline V gives CDR1 SGHDT, CDR2 YYEEEE. Between the trimmed V and J ends, which lost 2 bases and 5 bases, there was a span of 11 bases. The DNA of the CDR3 is TGTGCCAGCAGCTTATTACCGGGGGACGAGCAGTACTTC. Its protein is CASSLLPGDEQYF.

This clonotype was seen once. This chain connects TRBV28 to TRBJ1-2; weak D call: TRBD1 (6 bases). Between the trimmed V and J ends, which lost 7 bases and 7 bases, there was a span of 19 bases. The CDR3 has 14 amino acids. Per the germline V gene, CDR1 is MDHEN and CDR2 is SYDVKM. This CDR3 reads CASTLVGTSSGYTF. DNA of the CDR3: TGTGCCAGCACCCTAGTCGGGACATCTTCTGGCTACACCTTC.

J is TRBJ2-7 and V is TRBV28; TRBD1 or TRBD2 may be the D gene (6 bases each). This CDR3 spans 14 amino acids. CDR1 is MDHEN and CDR2 is SYDVKM in the germline V gene. V was pared by 3 bases and J by 5 bases, with 14 bases between. The CDR3 coding sequence is TGTGCCAGCAGTTTGGGGGCGGGGAAACACGAGCAGTACTTC. Translation: CASSLGAGKHEQYF.

The rearrangement links TRBV18 to TRBJ1-6; maybe TRBD1 (5 bases). CDR3 size: 15 residues. Germline values: CDR1 KGHSH, CDR2 LQKENI. Trimming left V 1 base short and J 7 bases short, with 11 bases between. CDR3 DNA sequence: TGTGCCAGCTCACCACTTCGGGACCAAAATTCACCCCTCCACTTT. This gives the protein CASSPLRDQNSPLHF.

J is TRBJ1-2 and V is TRBV6-2 or TRBV6-3; D gene uncertain. CDR3 length: 14 amino acids. The germline V gene has CDR1 MNHEY and CDR2 SVGEGT. The V and J ends lost 0 bases and 8 bases respectively, with 13 bases between them. CDR3 sequence: CASSYSIQLRGYTF. CDR3 sequence (DNA): TGTGCCAGCAGTTACTCGATCCAGTTAAGAGGCTACACCTTC.

This chain joins TRBV19 and TRBJ2-7; D is perhaps TRBD2 (5 bases). The V gene lost 5 bases and the J gene lost 0 bases, with 8 bases spanning the gap. The germline V gene has CDR1 LNHDA and CDR2 SQIVND (reference sequence). CDR3 length equals 13 residues. The CDR3 loop reads CASSLGISYEQYF. CDR3 bases: TGTGCCAGTAGTCTCGGGATCTCCTACGAGCAGTACTTC.

The V and J genes are TRBV2 and TRBJ2-3; D is uncertain. This CDR3 comprises 12 residues. Trimming took off 8 bases at V and 3 bases at J, with 9 bases between the two ends. The germline CDR1 and CDR2 sequences are SNHLY and FYNNEI. CDR3 sequence reads: CASCRETDTQYF. The CDR3 DNA follows: TGTGCCAGCTGCCGCGAGACAGATACGCAGTATTTT.

The V gene is TRBV3-1, the J gene TRBJ1-4; perhaps TRBD1 as D (5 bases). Germline V gives CDR1 LGHDT, CDR2 YNNKEL (reference sequence). The ends were cut back, 2 bases at V and 11 bases at J, with 9 bases in the middle. The CDR3 covers 12 residues. Here the CDR3 reads CASSQSAGKLFF. CDR3 bases: TGTGCCAGCAGCCAATCGGCAGGGAAACTGTTTTTT.